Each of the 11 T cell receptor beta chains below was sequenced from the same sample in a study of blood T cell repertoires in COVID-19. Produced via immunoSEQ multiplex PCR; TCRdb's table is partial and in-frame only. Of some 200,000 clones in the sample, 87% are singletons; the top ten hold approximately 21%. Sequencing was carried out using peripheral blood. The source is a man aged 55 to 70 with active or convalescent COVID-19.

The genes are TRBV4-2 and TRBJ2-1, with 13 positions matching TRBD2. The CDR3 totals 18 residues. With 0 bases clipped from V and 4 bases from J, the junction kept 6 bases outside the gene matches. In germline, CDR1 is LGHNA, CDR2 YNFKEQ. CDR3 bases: TGTGCCAGCAGCCAAGACTCCCTACTAGCGGGGGGGTACAATGAGCAGTTCTTC. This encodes CASSQDSLLAGGYNEQFF.

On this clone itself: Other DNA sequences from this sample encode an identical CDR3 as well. CDR3 bases: TGTGCCAGCAGTGAAGCAGGGACAGGGAAAGAGACCCAGTACTTC. Translation: CASSEAGTGKETQYF. The chain recombines TRBV2 with TRBJ2-5; 9 bases align to TRBD1. Per the germline V gene, CDR1 is SNHLY and CDR2 is FYNNEI. Losses at the gene ends were 0 bases for V and 3 bases for J; bases not matched to a gene: 2. The CDR3 spans 15 residues.

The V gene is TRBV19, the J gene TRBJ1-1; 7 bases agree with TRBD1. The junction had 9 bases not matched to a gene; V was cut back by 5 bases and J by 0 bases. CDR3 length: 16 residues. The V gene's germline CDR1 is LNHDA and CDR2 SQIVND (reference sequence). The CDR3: CASSSQGVGVNTEAFF. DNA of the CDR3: TGTGCCAGTAGTTCTCAGGGGGTAGGGGTGAACACTGAAGCTTTCTTT. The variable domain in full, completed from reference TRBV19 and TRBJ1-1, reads DGGITQSPKYLFRKEGQNVTLSCEQNLNHDAMYWYRQDPGQGLRLIYYSQIVNDFQKGDIAEGYSVSREKKESFPLTVTSAQKNPTAFYLCASSSQGVGVNTEAFFGQGTRLTVV.

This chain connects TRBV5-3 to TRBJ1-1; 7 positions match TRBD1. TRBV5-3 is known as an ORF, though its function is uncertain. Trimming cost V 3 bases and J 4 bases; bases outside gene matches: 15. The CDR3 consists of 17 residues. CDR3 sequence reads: CARSSPSTGLPFTEAFF. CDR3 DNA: TGTGCCAGAAGCTCGCCCTCGACAGGGCTCCCGTTCACTGAAGCTTTCTTT.

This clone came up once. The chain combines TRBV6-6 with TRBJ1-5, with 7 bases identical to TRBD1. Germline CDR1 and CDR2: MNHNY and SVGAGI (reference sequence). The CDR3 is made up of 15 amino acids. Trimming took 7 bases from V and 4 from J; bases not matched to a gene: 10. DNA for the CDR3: TGTGCCAGCAACTCAGGGGGGACGGATAATCAGCCCCAGCATTTT. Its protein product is CASNSGGTDNQPQHF.

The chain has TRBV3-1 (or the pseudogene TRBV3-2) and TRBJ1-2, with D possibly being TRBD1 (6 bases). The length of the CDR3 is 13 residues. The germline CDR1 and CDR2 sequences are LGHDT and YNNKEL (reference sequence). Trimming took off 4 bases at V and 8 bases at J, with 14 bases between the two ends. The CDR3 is CASSREGGVGYTF. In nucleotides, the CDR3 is TGTGCCAGCAGCCGCGAGGGGGGGGTAGGCTACACCTTC.

The CDR3: CASKGWDRFNEKLFF. CDR3 DNA sequence: TGTGCCAGCAAAGGCTGGGACAGATTCAATGAAAAACTGTTTTTT. The rearrangement joins TRBV6-5 to TRBJ1-4; 7 bases agree with TRBD1. The V gene's germline CDR1 is MNHEY and CDR2 SVGAGI. CDR3 length: 15 amino acids. The V and J ends lost 7 bases and 5 bases, in that order; junction bases with no gene match: 10.

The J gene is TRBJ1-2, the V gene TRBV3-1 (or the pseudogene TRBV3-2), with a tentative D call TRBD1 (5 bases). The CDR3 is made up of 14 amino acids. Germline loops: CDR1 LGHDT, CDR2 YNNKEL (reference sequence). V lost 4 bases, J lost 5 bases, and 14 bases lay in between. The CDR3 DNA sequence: TGTGCCAGCAGCCTTGGGACGGGACTTTATGGCTACACCTTC. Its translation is CASSLGTGLYGYTF.

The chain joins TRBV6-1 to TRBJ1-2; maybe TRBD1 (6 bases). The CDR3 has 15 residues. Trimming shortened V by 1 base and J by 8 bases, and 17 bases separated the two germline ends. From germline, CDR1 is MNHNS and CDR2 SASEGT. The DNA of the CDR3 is TGTGCCAGCAGTGAAGTTGGGGGGGGACATCTCGGCTACACCTTC. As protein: CASSEVGGGHLGYTF.

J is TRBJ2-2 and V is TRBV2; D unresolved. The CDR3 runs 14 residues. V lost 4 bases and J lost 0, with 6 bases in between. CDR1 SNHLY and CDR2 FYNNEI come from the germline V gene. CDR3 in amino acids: CASSGDSNTGELFF. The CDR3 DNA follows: TGTGCCAGCAGTGGTGACTCGAACACCGGGGAGCTGTTTTTT.

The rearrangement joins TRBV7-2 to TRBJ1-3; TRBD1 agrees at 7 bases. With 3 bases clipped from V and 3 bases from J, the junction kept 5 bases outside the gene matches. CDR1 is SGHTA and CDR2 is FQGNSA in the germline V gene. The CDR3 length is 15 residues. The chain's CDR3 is CASSFQGGIGNTIYF. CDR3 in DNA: TGTGCCAGCAGCTTTCAGGGGGGAATTGGAAACACCATATATTTT.